This T cell receptor (beta chain) stems from a study of T cell responses to AZD1222 COVID-19 vaccine. Findings and limits, study-wide: In all cases, repertoires were sampled only after the peak T cell response.

The protocol was immunoSEQ multiplex PCR, while the TCRdb copy is restricted to in-frame clones and leaves out a portion. The sample lists around 110,000 clones, roughly nine tenths occurring once. A few counts support this clone. The antigen remains unidentified. This TCR was recovered from an adult in good health. This sample comprised peripheral blood, obtained on day 0 of AZD1222 vaccination.

Here the CDR3 reads CASSPRAAIMNTEAFF. The CDR3 DNA reads TGTGCCAGCAGCCCCCGCGCCGCCATTATGAACACTGAAGCTTTCTTT. V is TRBV7-8 and J is TRBJ1-1; no firm D call. Germline V gene sequence: CDR1 SGHVS, CDR2 FQNEAQ. This CDR3 comprises 16 residues. Trimming shortened V by 5 bases and J by 0 bases, and 16 bases separated the two germline ends. Variable domain in full (rest from reference TRBV7-8 and TRBJ1-1): GAGVSQSPRYKVAKRGQDVALRCDPISGHVSLFWYQQALGQGPEFLTYFQNEAQLDKSGLPSDRFFAERPEGSVSTLKIQRTQQEDSAVYLCASSPRAAIMNTEAFFGQGTRLTVV.